Listed here are 26 T cell receptor beta chains from one sample, sequenced in a study of shared clonotypes between healthy human individuals. TCRdb's table, derived via immunoSEQ multiplex PCR, lists solely in-frame clones and lacks some. This sample has 400,000 to 550,000 clones, with less than 80% found just once. Source material: PBMCs. These receptors were taken from a woman aged 40 to 50 in good health. Some clones in this sample may be carry-over from other donors' samples.

The chain links TRBV18 to TRBJ2-7, with 7 bases that match TRBD2. CDR3 length equals 15 residues. V shed 1 base and J 6 bases; nucleotides not matched to a gene: 9. Germline CDR1 is KGHSH and CDR2 is LQKENI. The CDR3 protein is CASSPRGSGIVEQYF. The CDR3 bases are TGTGCCAGCTCACCACGAGGGAGCGGGATAGTCGAGCAGTACTTC.

This clone was counted between two and nine times. V is TRBV7-6 and J is TRBJ2-7, with 7 bases that match TRBD1. The J segment lost 2 bases and the V segment lost 5 bases, leaving 6 bases of the junction unmatched. CDR1 is SGHVS, CDR2 FNYEAQ, per germline. The CDR3 has 14 residues. Here the CDR3 DNA reads TGTGCCAGCAGCCCAGGGACAGAAACCTACGAGCAGTACTTC. Encoded protein: CASSPGTETYEQYF.

The V gene is TRBV19, the J gene TRBJ2-7; 7 positions agree with TRBD2. Germline values: CDR1 LNHDA, CDR2 SQIVND (reference sequence). V gave up 9 bases and J gave up 2 bases; unmatched junction bases: 13. The CDR3 is 15 amino acids. CDR3 loop: CASALADSGAYEQYF. DNA for the CDR3: TGTGCCAGCGCCCTAGCGGACTCGGGGGCCTACGAGCAGTACTTC.

This clone came up a few times. The chain employs TRBV6-5 and TRBJ2-6, with no clear D. This CDR3 has 16 residues. Germline assignment: CDR1 MNHEY and CDR2 SVGAGI. Trimming took 0 bases from V and 4 from J, leaving 10 bases between them. For the CDR3, the DNA is TGTGCCAGCAGTTACTCTTTGGCAGGAGGGGCCAACGTCCTGACTTTC. Its translation: CASSYSLAGGANVLTF.

The J gene is TRBJ2-1, the V gene TRBV15, with D uncertain. The CDR3 consists of 12 residues. Germline assignment: CDR1 LNHNV and CDR2 YYDKDF (reference sequence). V was trimmed by 0 bases and J by 12 bases, leaving 9 bases between them. CDR3 sequence reads: CATSREEGRQFF. The CDR3 DNA reads TGTGCCACCAGCAGAGAAGAAGGTCGGCAGTTCTTC.

The chain is built from TRBV11-2 and TRBJ2-4; 11 positions agree with TRBD2. The trim removed 1 base at V and 0 bases at J, leaving 5 bases unmatched. CDR1 and CDR2 (germline): SGHAT, FQNNGV. This CDR3 spans 18 amino acids. The DNA for the CDR3 is TGTGCCAGCAGCTTAGCCGGGACTAGCGGAAGAGCCAAAAACATTCAGTACTTC. This sequence encodes CASSLAGTSGRAKNIQYF.

The gene calls are TRBV18 and TRBJ2-4; maybe TRBD2 (6 bases). Germline CDR1 and CDR2: KGHSH and LQKENI. V gave up 0 bases and J gave up 3 bases, with 12 bases separating them. This CDR3 contains 16 residues. The CDR3 coding sequence is TGTGCCAGCTCACCACCAGGAGGGGTCGGCAAAAACATTCAGTACTTC. Protein: CASSPPGGVGKNIQYF.

Points on this clone: Only one base separates this from a far larger clonotype, so it likely reflects a read error. Other DNA sequences within the sample encode an identical CDR3. The chain recombines TRBV6-1 with TRBJ1-1; perhaps TRBD1 as D (5 bases). The CDR3 is made up of 14 amino acids. Germline CDR1 is MNHNS and CDR2 is SASEGT. Between the trimmed V and J ends, which lost 3 bases and 8 bases, there was a span of 16 bases. CDR3 coding DNA: TGTGCCAGCAGTGAGGGGGAGGAGACAGCGGAAGCTTTCTTT. Translation: CASSEGEETAEAFF.

The CDR3 DNA reads as TGCGCCAGCCAGACAGGGGCCATGAACACTGAAGCTTTCTTT. This sequence encodes CASQTGAMNTEAFF. The rearrangement links TRBV5-1 to TRBJ1-1; 8 nucleotides align to TRBD1. CDR3 length: 14 residues. Germline lookup yields CDR1 SGHRS and CDR2 YFSETQ. Trimming removed 7 bases from V and 0 bases from J; junction bases left unmatched: 5.

The V and J genes are TRBV4-2 and TRBJ2-7, with D tentatively TRBD1 or TRBD2 (6 bases each). This CDR3 contains 19 residues. The germline CDR1 and CDR2 sequences are LGHNA and YNFKEQ. The V end lost 1 base, the J end lost 2 bases, and 24 bases lay between the germline ends. The DNA of the CDR3 is TGTGCCAGCAGCCAAGCCCTTGGATCAAGGGGGACTCGAGCCTACGAGCAGTACTTC. Encoded protein: CASSQALGSRGTRAYEQYF.

V and J are TRBV27 and TRBJ2-5, with TRBD2 matching 7 bases. After removal of 6 bases from V and 4 bases from J, the junction contained 11 bases not matched to a gene. Germline V lookup: CDR1 MNHEY, CDR2 SMNVEV (reference sequence). The CDR3 has 15 residues. CDR3 nucleotides: TGTGCCAGCAGGTCGTTGGCAGGGAGGGTAGAGACCCAGTACTTC. As protein: CASRSLAGRVETQYF.

The gene calls are TRBV18 and TRBJ2-5, with 9 positions matching TRBD2. The CDR3 totals 15 residues. The junction had 7 bases not matched to a gene; V was cut back by 3 bases and J by 5 bases. Per the germline V gene, CDR1 is KGHSH and CDR2 is LQKENI. CDR3 region: CASSPAGLAGETQYF. The CDR3 region has the DNA TGTGCCAGCTCACCGGCGGGGCTAGCGGGGGAGACCCAGTACTTC.

The V call is TRBV28, the J call TRBJ2-2, with D perhaps matching TRBD2 (6 bases). Looked up from germline, CDR1 is MDHEN and CDR2 is SYDVKM. V was pared by 6 bases and J by 0 bases, with 14 bases between. The CDR3 consists of 16 residues. CDR3 DNA sequence: TGTGCCAGCAGCCGCCTGGGGGACTCGAACACCGGGGAGCTGTTTTTT. Its translation: CASSRLGDSNTGELFF.

The sample holds one count of this clone. The rearrangement joins TRBV7-3 to TRBJ2-2; D unresolved. Trimming removed 2 bases at V and 5 bases at J, with 9 bases between. Germline CDR1 and CDR2: SGHTA and FQGTGA. This CDR3 has 14 residues. CDR3: CASSLGIGTGELFF. In nucleotides, the CDR3 is TGTGCCAGCAGCTTAGGTATAGGAACCGGGGAGCTGTTTTTT.

This chain joins TRBV27 and TRBJ2-3; weak D call: TRBD2 (5 bases). CDR1 and CDR2 from the germline V gene are MNHEY and SMNVEV (reference sequence). V lost 3 bases to trimming and J lost 2 bases, with 12 bases between them. CDR3 length equals 15 residues. CDR3 residues: CASSFSSLPTDTQYF. The DNA for the CDR3 is TGTGCCAGCAGTTTTTCTAGCCTTCCCACAGATACGCAGTATTTT.

J is TRBJ2-2 and V is TRBV5-1; 9 bases match TRBD2. CDR3 length: 16 residues. Germline CDR1 SGHRS, CDR2 YFSETQ. Trimming took 5 bases from V and 4 from J; bases not matched to a gene: 9. The CDR3 nucleotides are TGCGCCAGCAGGCCCAGCGGGAGGCCAATCACCGGGGAGCTGTTTTTT. This sequence encodes CASRPSGRPITGELFF.

V and J are TRBV27 and TRBJ2-7; 8 nucleotides align to TRBD2. CDR1 is MNHEY, CDR2 SMNVEV, per germline (reference sequence). This CDR3 contains 18 residues. J lost 2 bases, V lost 6 bases, and 18 bases had no gene match. The CDR3 nucleotides are TGTGCCAGCAGAACTTATATGGGCCTGAGCGGGAGTACCTACGAGCAGTACTTC. Protein sequence: CASRTYMGLSGSTYEQYF.

V is TRBV2 and J is TRBJ2-4, with D perhaps matching TRBD2 (6 bases). Germline V lookup: CDR1 SNHLY, CDR2 FYNNEI. This CDR3 is built from 16 residues. V was cut by 7 bases and J by 2 bases, with 18 bases left in between. CDR3 residues: CASIEGLAGTKNIQYF. CDR3 DNA sequence: TGTGCCAGCATCGAAGGACTGGCGGGGACCAAAAACATTCAGTACTTC.

The chain employs TRBV4-1 and TRBJ1-6, with no clear D. CDR3 size: 15 residues. Germline V CDR1 and CDR2: MGHRA, YSYEKL. The ends were cut back, 0 bases at V and 8 bases at J, with 11 bases in the middle. The CDR3 protein is CASSQDKGRYSPLHF. The CDR3 DNA is TGCGCCAGCAGCCAAGATAAGGGCCGGTATTCACCCCTCCACTTT.

The chain is built from TRBV7-9 and TRBJ2-3; a weak D match, TRBD1 (6 bases). This CDR3 region has 15 residues. Trimming cost V 3 bases and J 2 bases, with 12 bases left between them. Germline CDR1 reads SEHNR; CDR2 reads FQNEAQ (reference sequence). In nucleotides, the CDR3 is TGTGCCAGCAGCTTGGGACAACCTGACACAGATACGCAGTATTTT. Protein: CASSLGQPDTDTQYF.

This clone was observed a few times. The same CDR3 is also encoded by other DNA sequences in this sample. The rearrangement uses TRBV7-9 and TRBJ1-5; D is unresolved. Germline V gene data show CDR1 as SEHNR and CDR2 as FQNEAQ (reference sequence). The CDR3 loop spans 13 amino acids. V lost 1 base and J lost 3, with 4 bases in between. The CDR3 coding sequence is TGTGCCAGCAGCTTAGGAACCAATCAGCCCCAGCATTTT. It translates to CASSLGTNQPQHF.

Only one count was recorded for this clone. This chain links TRBV7-2 with TRBJ2-5, with D unclear. Between the trimmed V and J ends, which lost 4 bases and 1 base, there was a span of 1 base. The germline CDR1 and CDR2 sequences are SGHTA and FQGNSA. CDR3 size: 11 residues. The CDR3 region is CASSSQETQYF. For the CDR3, the DNA is TGTGCCAGCAGCTCCCAAGAGACCCAGTACTTC.

As to this clone: Other DNA sequences in this sample translate to the same CDR3. This chain connects TRBV18 to TRBJ1-5, with no clear D. Between the trimmed V and J ends, which lost 2 bases and 3 bases, there was a span of 8 bases. The CDR3 runs 14 residues. In germline, CDR1 is KGHSH, CDR2 LQKENI. The CDR3 DNA follows: TGTGCCAGCTCACCAGGGCAGCCCAATCAGCCCCAGCATTTT. Amino acid sequence: CASSPGQPNQPQHF.

This clone showed up just once. V gene TRBV28 combines with J gene TRBJ1-1, with a weak D call TRBD1 (5 bases). Germline CDR1 is MDHEN and CDR2 is SYDVKM. Trimming cost V 0 bases and J 1 base, with 6 bases left between them. The CDR3 totals 14 residues. CDR3 sequence (DNA): TGTGCCAGCAGTTTATGGCAGGGGAACACTGAAGCTTTCTTT. Translated, it gives CASSLWQGNTEAFF. Together with reference TRBV28 and TRBJ1-1, the CDR3 gives the full variable domain: DVKVTQSSRYLVKRTGEKVFLECVQDMDHENMFWYRQDPGLGLRLIYFSYDVKMKEKGDIPEGYSVSREKKERFSLILESASTNQTSMYLCASSLWQGNTEAFFGQGTRLTVV.

In the case of this clone: It may be a read error: a sequence one base away is much more abundant. The same CDR3 also results from other DNA sequences found in this sample. The V and J genes are TRBV5-6 and TRBJ2-3; D remains ambiguous. In germline, CDR1 is SGHDT, CDR2 YYEEEE. V gave up 5 bases and J gave up 6 bases, with 13 bases separating them. The CDR3 loop spans 13 amino acids. CDR3 nucleotides: TGTGCCAGCAGACTCGTACCTGATGATACGCAGTATTTT. Its translation is CASRLVPDDTQYF.

The rearrangement uses TRBV18 and TRBJ2-7; D gene uncertain. Looked up from germline, CDR1 is KGHSH and CDR2 is LQKENI. The CDR3 spans 16 residues. The V end lost 1 base, the J end lost 4 bases, and 17 bases lay between the germline ends. CDR3 DNA: TGTGCCAGCTCACCACGGACCGATAAAGGGTTATACGAGCAGTACTTC. It is translated as CASSPRTDKGLYEQYF. Full variable domain (rest looked up from reference TRBV18 and TRBJ2-7): NAGVMQNPRHLVRRRGQEARLRCSPMKGHSHVYWYRQLPEEGLKFMVYLQKENIIDESGMPKERFSAEFPKEGPSILRIQQVVRGDSAAYFCASSPRTDKGLYEQYFGPGTRLTVT.